Following are 28 T cell receptor beta chains from one sample sequenced in a study of cytomegalovirus exposure and HLA in healthy donors. Primers for the PCR totalled 60 Vbeta and 13 Jbeta. Sequencing used immunoSEQ multiplex PCR; TCRdb keeps in-frame clones, though not all of them. Altogether 200,000 to 250,000 clones are present, 75% to 90% being singletons, with the ten largest covering less than 3%. The source material was PBMCs. All receptors derive from a woman between 40 and 55 years old in good health and CMV-seronegative.

J is TRBJ2-7 and V is TRBV25-1; 13 bases line up with TRBD2. The CDR3 extends over 15 amino acids. Germline-derived CDR1 and CDR2 are MGHDK and SYGVNS. The junction had 5 bases not matched to a gene; V was cut back by 3 bases and J by 6 bases. CDR3 protein: CASSDLRLAGGEQYF. CDR3 nucleotide sequence: TGTGCCAGCAGTGATCTGAGACTAGCGGGAGGCGAGCAGTACTTC.

The DNA of the CDR3 is TGTGCCACTGAAAACAGGGATACGAACGGGGATACGCAGTATTTT. This codes for CATENRDTNGDTQYF. The J gene is TRBJ2-3, the V gene TRBV19; tentatively, D is TRBD1 (6 bases). The CDR3 is made up of 15 amino acids. Germline V gene data show CDR1 as LNHDA and CDR2 as SQIVND (reference sequence). V shed 10 bases and J shed 6 bases, with 23 bases lying between them.

The chain employs TRBV5-1 and TRBJ1-2; D perhaps matches TRBD1 (5 bases). Germline CDR1 reads SGHRS; CDR2 reads YFSETQ. Trimming stripped 3 bases from V and 2 bases from J, with 20 bases between. This CDR3 is built from 17 residues. DNA of the CDR3: TGCGCCAGCAGCTGGGGGGGTACCCCTCCCAAGAACTATGGCTACACCTTC. This sequence encodes CASSWGGTPPKNYGYTF.

This chain joins TRBV6-5 and TRBJ2-1; 7 nucleotides line up with TRBD2. Germline values: CDR1 MNHEY, CDR2 SVGAGI. The CDR3 extends over 16 amino acids. The junction had 6 bases not matched to a gene; V was cut back by 0 bases and J by 4 bases. In DNA, the CDR3 is TGTGCCAGCAGTTACTCCTCCGGGAGGCTATACAATGAGCAGTTCTTC. This gives the protein CASSYSSGRLYNEQFF.

The rearrangement joins TRBV9 to TRBJ2-1; 10 bases line up with TRBD2. The V segment lost 0 bases and the J segment 4 bases; nucleotides outside the gene matches: 1. In germline, CDR1 is SGDLS, CDR2 YYNGEE. The CDR3 extends over 15 amino acids. The CDR3 nucleotides read TGTGCCAGCAGCGTAGAACTAGCGGGATACAATGAGCAGTTCTTC. As protein: CASSVELAGYNEQFF.

The rearrangement uses TRBV4-1 and TRBJ2-5; no clear D. The CDR3 is made up of 15 amino acids. Germline V CDR1 and CDR2: MGHRA, YSYEKL. V shed 1 base and J shed 2 bases, with 11 bases lying between them. Written as DNA, the CDR3 is TGCGCCAGCAGCCAAGGTGGCATTCCACAAGAGACCCAGTACTTC. Its translation: CASSQGGIPQETQYF.

The rearrangement uses TRBV10-1 and TRBJ2-5; TRBD1 might be the D (6 bases). V lost 7 bases and J lost 2, with 23 bases in between. The germline CDR1 and CDR2 sequences are WNHNN and SYGVQD (reference sequence). The CDR3 consists of 17 residues. CDR3 coding DNA: TGCGCCAGCACAGGGGCGACCCCGCTCCCCGGGCAAGAGACCCAGTACTTC. Its protein is CASTGATPLPGQETQYF.

This clone was detected only a few times. The gene calls are TRBV28 and TRBJ2-7; D unresolved. CDR3 size: 13 residues. The germline V gene has CDR1 MDHEN and CDR2 SYDVKM. V lost 3 bases, J lost 0 bases, and 6 bases lay in between. For the CDR3, the DNA is TGTGCCAGCAGTTTCCTTAGCTCCTACGAGCAGTACTTC. The encoded protein is CASSFLSSYEQYF. The whole variable domain, filled in from reference TRBV28 and TRBJ2-7, reads DVKVTQSSRYLVKRTGEKVFLECVQDMDHENMFWYRQDPGLGLRLIYFSYDVKMKEKGDIPEGYSVSREKKERFSLILESASTNQTSMYLCASSFLSSYEQYFGPGTRLTVT.

The genes are TRBV10-3 and TRBJ2-7, with D possibly matching TRBD2 (6 bases). The CDR3 contains 15 residues. CDR1 is ENHRY, CDR2 SYGVKD, per germline. V shed 2 bases and J shed 2 bases, with 13 bases lying between them. The CDR3 sequence is CAISEGRPDPYEQYF. As DNA, the CDR3 is TGTGCCATCAGTGAGGGGAGGCCCGATCCCTACGAGCAGTACTTC.

The chain joins TRBV27 to TRBJ1-1, with D unresolved. Trimming pared 0 bases from V and 6 bases from J, leaving 11 bases between. The germline V gene encodes CDR1 MNHEY and CDR2 SMNVEV (reference sequence). This CDR3 contains 14 residues. The CDR3 spells CASSLSSWASEAFF. The CDR3 nucleotides read TGTGCCAGCAGTTTATCGAGCTGGGCCTCTGAAGCTTTCTTT.

The genes are TRBV2 and TRBJ2-1; no definite D call. V lost 2 bases, J lost 9 bases, and 14 bases lay in between. The CDR3 contains 14 residues. The germline CDR1 and CDR2 sequences are SNHLY and FYNNEI. This CDR3 is CASSELVSPSEQFF. CDR3 coding DNA: TGTGCCAGCAGTGAATTGGTTAGCCCCAGTGAGCAGTTCTTC.

The chain couples TRBV9 to TRBJ1-2; perhaps TRBD1 as D (5 bases). Germline V gene lookup returns CDR1 SGDLS and CDR2 YYNGEE. CDR3 length: 15 residues. With 2 bases removed from V and 3 bases from J, the gap between germline ends came to 14 bases. The CDR3 DNA follows: TGTGCCAGCAGCGTGTTCTATGAAGGGGACTATGGCTACACCTTC. Translation: CASSVFYEGDYGYTF. The full variable domain, its missing parts supplied by reference TRBV9 and TRBJ1-2, is DSGVTQTPKHLITATGQRVTLRCSPRSGDLSVYWYQQSLDQGLQFLIQYYNGEERAKGNILERFSAQQFPDLHSELNLSSLELGDSALYFCASSVFYEGDYGYTFGSGTRLTVV.

In its sample, this clone was seen once. In the same sample, other DNA sequences code for this CDR3. V and J are TRBV6-5 and TRBJ1-5, with D hard to call. CDR1 MNHEY and CDR2 SVGAGI come from the germline V gene. The CDR3 runs to 13 residues. The germline V and J ends were trimmed by 2 bases and 1 base, with 3 bases remaining between them. The CDR3 DNA follows: TGTGCCAGCAGTTACAGCAGCAATCAGCCCCAGCATTTT. This gives the protein CASSYSSNQPQHF.

The chain has TRBV29-1 and TRBJ1-1; 10 bases agree with TRBD1. V gave up 4 bases and J gave up 4 bases; unmatched junction bases: 9. The CDR3 is 15 amino acids. Looked up from germline, CDR1 is SQVTM and CDR2 is ANQGSEA. This chain's CDR3 is CSVAGTGAGGTEAFF. In DNA form, the CDR3 reads TGCAGCGTTGCCGGGACAGGGGCTGGGGGCACTGAAGCTTTCTTT.

V usage is TRBV7-8 and J usage is TRBJ2-7, with D perhaps TRBD1 (6 bases). Trimming took off 8 bases at V and 5 bases at J, with 19 bases between the two ends. CDR1 and CDR2 (germline): SGHVS, FQNEAQ. This CDR3 contains 14 residues. CDR3 sequence: CASLLEGTWNEQYF. CDR3 coding DNA: TGTGCCAGCCTGTTAGAGGGGACATGGAACGAGCAGTACTTC.

The table lists this clone with a few counts. The J gene is TRBJ1-4, the V gene TRBV4-2; D unclear. The germline V and J ends were trimmed by 0 bases and 2 bases, with 10 bases remaining between them. The CDR3 consists of 16 residues. Germline CDR1 and CDR2: LGHNA and YNFKEQ. The CDR3 is CASSQDGSRTNEKLFF. The CDR3 DNA is TGTGCCAGCAGCCAAGATGGGAGTAGGACTAATGAAAAACTGTTTTTT.

With regard to this clone: The junction differs from germline at one of its ends, possibly a read error. The chain links TRBV9 to TRBJ2-7; 8 positions match TRBD2. This CDR3 spans 14 amino acids. The V gene's germline CDR1 is SGDLS and CDR2 YYNGEE. CDR3 loop: CASSVATSGYAQYF. The CDR3 DNA reads TGTGCCAGCAGCGTAGCTACTAGCGGTTACGCGCAGTACTTC.

The chain joins TRBV18 to TRBJ2-5; D is uncertain. Germline V lookup: CDR1 KGHSH, CDR2 LQKENI. This CDR3 region has 11 residues. The ends were cut back, 4 bases at V and 10 bases at J, with 10 bases in the middle. The DNA of the CDR3 is TGTGCCAGCTCACTCTCCCAGGACCAGTACTTC. It yields the protein CASSLSQDQYF.

CDR3 sequence reads: CASSLVQGAFYEQYF. DNA of the CDR3: TGTGCCAGCAGCTTAGTACAGGGTGCCTTCTACGAGCAGTACTTC. This sequence joins TRBV7-6 and TRBJ2-7; a possible D gene is TRBD1 (6 bases). Trimming cost V 1 base and J 3 bases, with 13 bases left between them. The germline CDR1 and CDR2 sequences are SGHVS and FNYEAQ. The CDR3 is 15 amino acids.

This clone has just one count. J is TRBJ2-7 and V is TRBV9, with 10 bases lining up with TRBD2. The CDR3 extends over 16 amino acids. Losses at the gene ends were 0 bases for V and 2 bases for J; bases not matched to a gene: 5. Germline V gene sequence: CDR1 SGDLS, CDR2 YYNGEE. This chain's CDR3 is CASSVGVSGRAYEQYF. The DNA of the CDR3 is TGTGCCAGCAGCGTAGGAGTAAGCGGGAGGGCCTACGAGCAGTACTTC.

The rearrangement links TRBV25-1 to TRBJ1-2, with TRBD1 matching 11 bases. Germline V gives CDR1 MGHDK, CDR2 SYGVNS. CDR3 length: 15 residues. V lost 4 bases, J lost 7 bases, and 8 bases stayed unmatched. The CDR3, as DNA: TGTGCCAGCAGTGCCTGGACAGGGGGCTTGGGTGGCTACACCTTC. This translates into CASSAWTGGLGGYTF.

This chain joins TRBV9 and TRBJ2-2; D unclear. Germline-derived CDR1 and CDR2 are SGDLS and YYNGEE. The ends were cut back, 4 bases at V and 3 bases at J, with 13 bases in the middle. The CDR3 is 15 residues long. This chain's CDR3 is CASSPSTRYTGELFF. In DNA, the CDR3 is TGTGCCAGCAGCCCTAGTACGCGGTACACCGGGGAGCTGTTTTTT.

In this sample, this clone turned up a few times. V usage is TRBV6-1 and J usage is TRBJ2-4; D ambiguous. Per the germline V gene, CDR1 is MNHNS and CDR2 is SASEGT. There are 14 residues in the CDR3. Trimming removed 4 bases from V and 1 base from J, with 8 bases in between. In DNA, the CDR3 is TGTGCCAGCAGTGGAGTACGGGCCAAAAACATTCAGTACTTC. This translates into CASSGVRAKNIQYF.

The chain's CDR3 is CASSDWPGGLYEQYF. The CDR3 coding sequence is TGTGCCAGCAGTGACTGGCCAGGGGGCCTCTACGAGCAGTACTTC. The V call is TRBV25-1, the J call TRBJ2-7, with 8 bases aligning to TRBD1. The CDR3 sequence is 15 residues long. The ends lost 3 bases at V and 3 bases at J; junction bases unmatched: 7. CDR1 and CDR2 (germline): MGHDK, SYGVNS.

The chain joins TRBV4-1 to TRBJ1-2; 7 bases are shared with TRBD1. Trimming removed 0 bases from V and 4 bases from J; junction bases left unmatched: 8. The germline gives CDR1 MGHRA, CDR2 YSYEKL. The CDR3 runs 16 residues. The CDR3 here is CASSQEWDWTGYGYTF. The CDR3 DNA is TGCGCCAGCAGCCAAGAATGGGATTGGACAGGCTATGGCTACACCTTC.

This clone was observed once. The genes are TRBV5-1 and TRBJ2-1; TRBD2 agrees at 9 bases. CDR3 length: 15 residues. The V gene's germline CDR1 is SGHRS and CDR2 YFSETQ. V was pared by 2 bases and J by 13 bases, with 13 bases of the junction left unmatched. The CDR3 region has the DNA TGCGCCAGCAGCTTCGGAGCGGGAGGTATTTCTGAACAGTTCTTC. Its protein product is CASSFGAGGISEQFF.

The CDR3 spells CASMTSGRAIGELFF. CDR3 nucleotides: TGCGCCAGCATGACTAGCGGGAGGGCAATCGGGGAGCTGTTTTTT. The chain combines TRBV5-1 with TRBJ2-2; 14 bases match TRBD2. Germline-derived CDR1 and CDR2 are SGHRS and YFSETQ. The length of the CDR3 is 15 residues. The V and J ends lost 6 bases and 7 bases, in that order; junction bases with no gene match: 5. The variable domain in full, completed from reference TRBV5-1 and TRBJ2-2, reads KAGVTQTPRYLIKTRGQQVTLSCSPISGHRSVSWYQQTPGQGLQFLFEYFSETQRNKGNFPGRFSGRQFSNSRSEMNVSTLELGDSALYLCASMTSGRAIGELFFGEGSRLTVL.

The CDR3 region is CASSLGDRAPDEQFF. DNA of the CDR3: TGCGCCAGCAGCTTAGGGGACAGGGCCCCCGATGAGCAGTTCTTC. The rearrangement joins TRBV5-1 to TRBJ2-1, with 9 bases that match TRBD1. The J segment lost 8 bases and the V segment lost 2 bases, leaving 8 bases of the junction unmatched. The length of the CDR3 is 15 residues. The germline V gene has CDR1 SGHRS and CDR2 YFSETQ.